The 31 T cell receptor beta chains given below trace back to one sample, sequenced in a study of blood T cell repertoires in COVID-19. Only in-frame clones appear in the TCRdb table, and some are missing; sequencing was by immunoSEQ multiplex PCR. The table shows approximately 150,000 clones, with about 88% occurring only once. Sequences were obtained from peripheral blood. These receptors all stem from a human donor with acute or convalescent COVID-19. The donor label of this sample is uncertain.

CDR3 bases: TGCGCCAGCAGCCAAGCCGGGACAGGGGAGGGAGAGACCCAGTACTTC. This gives the protein CASSQAGTGEGETQYF. V usage is TRBV4-1 and J usage is TRBJ2-5, with TRBD1 matching 10 bases. With V trimmed by 1 base and J by 4 bases, 6 bases remained unmatched. The CDR3 spans 16 residues. From germline, CDR1 is MGHRA and CDR2 YSYEKL.

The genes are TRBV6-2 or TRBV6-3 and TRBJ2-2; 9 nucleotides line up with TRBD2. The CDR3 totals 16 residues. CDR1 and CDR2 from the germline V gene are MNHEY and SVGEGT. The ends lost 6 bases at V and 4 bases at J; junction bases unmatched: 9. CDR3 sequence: CASSPPGGRGTGELFF. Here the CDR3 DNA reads TGTGCCAGCAGCCCTCCCGGCGGGAGGGGCACCGGGGAGCTGTTTTTT.

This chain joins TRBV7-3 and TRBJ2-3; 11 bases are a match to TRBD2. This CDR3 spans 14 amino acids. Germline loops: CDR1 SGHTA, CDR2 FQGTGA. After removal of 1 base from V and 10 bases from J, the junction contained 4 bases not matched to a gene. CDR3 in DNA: TGTGCCAGCAGCTTAAGTACTAGCGGGGGCGCGCAGTATTTT. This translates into CASSLSTSGGAQYF.

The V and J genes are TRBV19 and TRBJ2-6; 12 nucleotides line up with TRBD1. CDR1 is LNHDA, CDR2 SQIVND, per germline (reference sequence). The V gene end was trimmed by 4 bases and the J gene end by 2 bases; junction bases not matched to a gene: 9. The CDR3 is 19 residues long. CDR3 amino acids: CASSTATGQGAPGANVLTF. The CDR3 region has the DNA TGTGCCAGTAGTACCGCTACGGGACAGGGGGCGCCTGGGGCCAACGTCCTGACTTTC.

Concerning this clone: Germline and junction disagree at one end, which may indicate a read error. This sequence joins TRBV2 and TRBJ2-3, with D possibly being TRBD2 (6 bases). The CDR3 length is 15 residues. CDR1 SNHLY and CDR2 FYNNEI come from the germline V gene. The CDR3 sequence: CASSGFTGVIDTQYF. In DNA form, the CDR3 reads TGTGCCAGTAGTGGGTTCACGGGAGTGATCGATACGCAGTATTTT.

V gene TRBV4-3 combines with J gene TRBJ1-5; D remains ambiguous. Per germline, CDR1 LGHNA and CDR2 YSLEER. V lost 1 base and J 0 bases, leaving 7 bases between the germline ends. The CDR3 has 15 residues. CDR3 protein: CASSQGAASNQPQHF. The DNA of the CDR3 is TGCGCCAGCAGCCAAGGGGCAGCTAGCAATCAGCCCCAGCATTTT.

The CDR3, as DNA: TGTGCCAGCAGTGTTAGGGGCCGTACTTACGAGCAGTACTTC. Protein: CASSVRGRTYEQYF. The chain combines TRBV2 with TRBJ2-7, with D possibly matching TRBD1 (5 bases). This CDR3 has 14 residues. Germline lookup yields CDR1 SNHLY and CDR2 FYNNEI. V shed 4 bases and J shed 4 bases, with 14 bases lying between them. Full variable domain (rest looked up from reference TRBV2 and TRBJ2-7): EPEVTQTPSHQVTQMGQEVILRCVPISNHLYFYWYRQILGQKVEFLVSFYNNEISEKSEIFDDQFSVERPDGSNFTLKIRSTKLEDSAMYFCASSVRGRTYEQYFGPGTRLTVT.

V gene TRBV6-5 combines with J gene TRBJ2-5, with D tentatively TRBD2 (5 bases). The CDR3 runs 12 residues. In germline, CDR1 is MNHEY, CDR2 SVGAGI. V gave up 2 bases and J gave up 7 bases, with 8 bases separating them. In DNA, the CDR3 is TGTGCCAGCAGTTACCTAGAGGGGACCCAGTACTTC. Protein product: CASSYLEGTQYF.

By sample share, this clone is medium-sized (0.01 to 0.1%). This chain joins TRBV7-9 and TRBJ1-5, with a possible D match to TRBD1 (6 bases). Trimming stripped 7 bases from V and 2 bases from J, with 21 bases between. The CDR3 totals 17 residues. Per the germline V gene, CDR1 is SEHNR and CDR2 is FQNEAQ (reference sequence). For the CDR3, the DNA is TGTGCCAGCACCCAGGCGTCAGGGGCCGGAGGCAATCAGCCCCAGCATTTT. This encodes CASTQASGAGGNQPQHF.

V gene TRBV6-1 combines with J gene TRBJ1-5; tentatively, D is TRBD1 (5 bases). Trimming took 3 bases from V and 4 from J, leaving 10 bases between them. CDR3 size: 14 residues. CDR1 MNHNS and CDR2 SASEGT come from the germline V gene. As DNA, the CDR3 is TGTGCCAGCAGTGAGGGGCAGATGAATCAGCCCCAGCATTTT. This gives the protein CASSEGQMNQPQHF.

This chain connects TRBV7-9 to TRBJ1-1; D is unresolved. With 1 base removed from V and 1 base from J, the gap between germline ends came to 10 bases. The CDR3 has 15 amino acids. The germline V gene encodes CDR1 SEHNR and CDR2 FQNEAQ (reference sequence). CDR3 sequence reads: CASSLDGRGNTEAFF. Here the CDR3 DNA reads TGTGCCAGCAGCTTAGACGGACGGGGGAACACTGAAGCTTTCTTT.

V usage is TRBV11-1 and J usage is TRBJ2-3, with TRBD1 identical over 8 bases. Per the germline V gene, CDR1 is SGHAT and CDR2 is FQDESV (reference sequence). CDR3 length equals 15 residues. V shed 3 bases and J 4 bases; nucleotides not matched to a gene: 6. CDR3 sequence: CASSFLAGGADTQYF. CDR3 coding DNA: TGTGCCAGCAGCTTTTTAGCAGGGGGCGCAGATACGCAGTATTTT.

The CDR3 DNA sequence: TGTGCCAGCAGCGGGGGAGCGGGGCTAGCGGGTGACACCGGGGAGCTGTTTTTT. Translation gives CASSGGAGLAGDTGELFF. This chain links TRBV11-2 with TRBJ2-2; 8 nucleotides align to TRBD2. CDR1 is SGHAT and CDR2 is FQNNGV in the germline V gene. The CDR3 consists of 18 residues. Trimming removed 5 bases from V and 3 bases from J; junction bases left unmatched: 14.

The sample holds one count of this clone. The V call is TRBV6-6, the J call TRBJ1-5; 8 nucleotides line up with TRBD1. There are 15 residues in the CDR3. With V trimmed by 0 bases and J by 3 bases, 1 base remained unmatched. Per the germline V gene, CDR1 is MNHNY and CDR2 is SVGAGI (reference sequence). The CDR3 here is CASSYSDRDNQPQHF. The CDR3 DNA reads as TGTGCCAGCAGTTACTCGGACAGGGACAATCAGCCCCAGCATTTT.

This CDR3 is CAWSGGTFVFMNTEAFF. For the CDR3, the DNA is TGTGCCTGGAGTGGAGGAACGTTTGTGTTCATGAACACTGAAGCTTTCTTT. The V gene is TRBV30, the J gene TRBJ1-1; no firm D call. The CDR3 has 17 residues. Trimming removed 1 base from V and 0 bases from J, with 18 bases in between. CDR1 is GTSNPN and CDR2 is SVGIG in the germline V gene (reference sequence).

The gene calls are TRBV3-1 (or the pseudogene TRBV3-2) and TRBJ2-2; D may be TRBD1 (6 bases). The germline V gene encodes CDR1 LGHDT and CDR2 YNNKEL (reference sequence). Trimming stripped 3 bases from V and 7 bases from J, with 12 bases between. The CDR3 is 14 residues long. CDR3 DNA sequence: TGTGCCAGCAGCCAGGGGGCTTTGGTCGGGGAGCTGTTTTTT. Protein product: CASSQGALVGELFF.

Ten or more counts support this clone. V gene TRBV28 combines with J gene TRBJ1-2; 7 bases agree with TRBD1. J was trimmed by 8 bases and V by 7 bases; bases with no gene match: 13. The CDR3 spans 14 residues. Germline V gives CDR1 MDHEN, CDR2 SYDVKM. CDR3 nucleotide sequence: TGTGCCAGCACCGAGACAGGGCAGCTCGACGGCTACACCTTC. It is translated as CASTETGQLDGYTF.

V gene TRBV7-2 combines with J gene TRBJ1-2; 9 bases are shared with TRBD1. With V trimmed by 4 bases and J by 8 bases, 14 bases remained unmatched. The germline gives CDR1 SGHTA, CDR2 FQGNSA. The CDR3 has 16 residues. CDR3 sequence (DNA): TGTGCCAGCAGCTGGGGCGGGGGACAGGGTATTCGGGGCTACACCTTC. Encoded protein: CASSWGGGQGIRGYTF.

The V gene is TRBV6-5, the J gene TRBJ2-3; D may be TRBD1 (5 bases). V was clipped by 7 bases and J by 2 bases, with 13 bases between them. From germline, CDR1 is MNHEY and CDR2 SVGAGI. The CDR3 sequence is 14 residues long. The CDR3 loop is CASTKQVNTDTQYF. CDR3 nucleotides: TGTGCCAGCACTAAACAGGTGAACACAGATACGCAGTATTTT.

The DNA for the CDR3 is TGTGCCAGCAGCTTAGGAAAGACTAGCGGCCGAGATACGCAGTATTTT. Amino acids: CASSLGKTSGRDTQYF. The genes are TRBV11-2 and TRBJ2-3; 9 bases line up with TRBD2. The germline CDR1 and CDR2 sequences are SGHAT and FQNNGV. Trimming took 1 base from V and 5 from J; bases not matched to a gene: 7. CDR3 length equals 16 residues.

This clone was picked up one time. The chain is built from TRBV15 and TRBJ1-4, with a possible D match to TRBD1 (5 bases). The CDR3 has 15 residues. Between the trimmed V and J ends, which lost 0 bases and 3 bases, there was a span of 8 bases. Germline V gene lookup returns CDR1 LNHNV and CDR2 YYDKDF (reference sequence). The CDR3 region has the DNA TGTGCCACCAGCAGAGATGGGGCAGCTAATGAAAAACTGTTTTTT. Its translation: CATSRDGAANEKLFF.

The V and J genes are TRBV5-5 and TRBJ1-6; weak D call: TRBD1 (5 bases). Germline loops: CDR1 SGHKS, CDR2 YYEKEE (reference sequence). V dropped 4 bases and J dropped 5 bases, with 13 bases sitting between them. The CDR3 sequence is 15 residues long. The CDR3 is CASSPQGSHNSPLHF. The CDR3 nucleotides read TGTGCCAGCAGCCCGCAGGGCAGCCATAATTCACCCCTCCACTTT. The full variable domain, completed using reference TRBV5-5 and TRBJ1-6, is DAGVTQSPTHLIKTRGQQVTLRCSPISGHKSVSWYQQVLGQGPQFIFQYYEKEERGRGNFPDRFSARQFPNYSSELNVNALLLGDSALYLCASSPQGSHNSPLHFGNGTRLTVT.

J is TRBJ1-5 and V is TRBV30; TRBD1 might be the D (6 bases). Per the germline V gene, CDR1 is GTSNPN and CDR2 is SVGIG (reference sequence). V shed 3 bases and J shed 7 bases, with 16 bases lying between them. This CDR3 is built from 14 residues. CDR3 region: CAWSQGGREQPQHF. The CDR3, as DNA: TGTGCCTGGAGCCAAGGGGGGAGGGAACAGCCCCAGCATTTT.

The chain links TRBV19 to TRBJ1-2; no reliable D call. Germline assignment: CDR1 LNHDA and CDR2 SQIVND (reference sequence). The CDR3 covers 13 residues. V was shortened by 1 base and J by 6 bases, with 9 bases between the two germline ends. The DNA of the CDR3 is TGTGCCAGTAGTATAGCCGCGGGGAATGGCTACACCTTC. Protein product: CASSIAAGNGYTF.

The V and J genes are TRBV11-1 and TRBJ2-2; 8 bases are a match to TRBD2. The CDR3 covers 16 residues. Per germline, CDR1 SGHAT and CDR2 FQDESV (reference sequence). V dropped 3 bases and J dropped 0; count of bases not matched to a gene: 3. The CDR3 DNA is TGTGCCAGCAGCTTGCGCGGGGGGACGAACACCGGGGAGCTGTTTTTT. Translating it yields CASSLRGGTNTGELFF.

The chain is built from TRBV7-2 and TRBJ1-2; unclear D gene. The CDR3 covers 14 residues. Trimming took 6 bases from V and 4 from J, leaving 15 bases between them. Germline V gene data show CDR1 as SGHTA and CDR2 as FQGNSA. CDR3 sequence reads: CASSSAATGYGYTF. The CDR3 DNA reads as TGTGCCAGCAGTTCGGCGGCGACGGGCTATGGCTACACCTTC.

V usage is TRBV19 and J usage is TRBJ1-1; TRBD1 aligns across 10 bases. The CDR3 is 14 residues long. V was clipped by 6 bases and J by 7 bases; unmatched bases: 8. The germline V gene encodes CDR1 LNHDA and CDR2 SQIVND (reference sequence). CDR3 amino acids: CASSLRDRGSEAFF. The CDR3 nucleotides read TGTGCCAGTAGCCTACGGGACAGGGGTAGTGAAGCTTTCTTT.

CDR3: CAIKRGATDEQFF. Written as DNA, the CDR3 is TGTGCCATAAAGCGGGGGGCTACGGATGAGCAGTTCTTC. The V call is TRBV10-3, the J call TRBJ2-1, with 9 bases that match TRBD2. From germline, CDR1 is ENHRY and CDR2 SYGVKD. V lost 9 bases to trimming and J lost 8 bases; unmatched junction nucleotides: 8. The CDR3 contains 13 residues.

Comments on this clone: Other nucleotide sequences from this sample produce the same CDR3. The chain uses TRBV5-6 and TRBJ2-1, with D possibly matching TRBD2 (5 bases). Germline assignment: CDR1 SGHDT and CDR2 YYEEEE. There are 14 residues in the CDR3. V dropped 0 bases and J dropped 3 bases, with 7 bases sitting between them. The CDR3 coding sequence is TGTGCCAGCAGCTTGGGACGGGGCTACAATGAGCAGTTCTTC. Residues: CASSLGRGYNEQFF.

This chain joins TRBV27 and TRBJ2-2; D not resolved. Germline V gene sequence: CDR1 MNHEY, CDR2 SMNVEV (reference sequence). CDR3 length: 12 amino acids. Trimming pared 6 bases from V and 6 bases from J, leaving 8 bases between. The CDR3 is CASRAFAGELFF. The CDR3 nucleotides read TGTGCCAGCAGGGCATTCGCCGGGGAGCTGTTTTTT.

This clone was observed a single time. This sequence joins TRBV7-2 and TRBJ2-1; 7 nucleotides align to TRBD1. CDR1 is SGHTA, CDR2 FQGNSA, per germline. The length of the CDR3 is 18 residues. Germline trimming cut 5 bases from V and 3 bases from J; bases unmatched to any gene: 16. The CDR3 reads CASSIQQTGTAFYNEQFF. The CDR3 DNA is TGTGCCAGCAGCATCCAACAGACCGGGACAGCTTTCTACAATGAGCAGTTCTTC.